This T cell receptor (beta chain) was identified in a study of blood T cells in healthy people across ages. Study background: Researchers report that template switching captured about one barcoded beta molecule per two T cells.

A note on this clonotype: The antigen remains undetermined.

The germline V and J ends were trimmed by 0 bases and 5 bases, with 11 bases remaining between them. The germline CDR1 and CDR2 sequences are SGDLS and YYNGEE. The CDR3 extends over 14 amino acids. Then a second PCR, running roughly 7 to 11 cycles, was carried out with a sample-barcoded 5' primer and a J-beta primer mix. MiXCR, run by TCRdb on the 5' RACE reads, gives a single entry per CDR3 protein. The profile covers 650,000 or so distinct CDR3 sequences, with around 52% appearing a single time and approximately 15% taken by the ten largest. The study's findings and limits: Strongly correlated with naive T cell percentage was TCR beta diversity. Higher diversity, along with more naive CD4+ cells, distinguished long-lived donors from aged donors. Investigators treated diversity estimates from one million T cells as underestimates.

Sequences were obtained from blood. This receptor was taken from a woman of 80 years or more in good health. V and J are TRBV9 and TRBJ1-1, with D hard to call. The CDR3 spells CASSVVPGDTEAFF. CDR3 nucleotide sequence: TGTGCCAGCAGCGTAGTCCCAGGAGATACTGAAGCTTTCTTT.